Only a few counts were recorded for the clone carrying this TCR beta chain. Its specificity is not known. The data were obtained in a study of cytomegalovirus exposure and HLA in healthy donors. Across the study: Out of about 360 genotyped donors, roughly 78% belonged to the Caucasian-associated ancestry cluster. Broader study findings: For presence/absence analyses, sequencing depth was assumed to be roughly uniform across donors. It was confirmed in vitro that a few of the CMV-associated chains were specific for CMV antigens.

PCR amplification relied on 60 Vbeta primers (plus 13 Jbeta primers). TCRdb's table, derived via immunoSEQ multiplex PCR, lists solely in-frame clones and lacks some. Found here are about 170,000 clones, 75% to 90% of them singletons; the top ten hold under 1%. Germline CDR1 MGHRA, CDR2 YSYEKL. The CDR3 runs 14 residues. The V gene lost 0 bases and the J gene lost 1 base, with 4 bases spanning the gap. This TCR came from a girl aged 2-10 years in good health and CMV-seropositive. The chain links TRBV4-1 to TRBJ1-5; no reliable D call. The source material was PBMCs. This chain's CDR3 is CASSQDVSNQPQHF. CDR3 bases: TGCGCCAGCAGCCAAGATGTAAGCAATCAGCCCCAGCATTTT.